This TCR beta chain was identified during a study of cytomegalovirus exposure and HLA in healthy donors. The study's findings and limits: Roughly uniform depth of sequencing across donors was assumed in presence/absence analyses.

Each of the donors was a healthy bone marrow donor. Both 60 Vbeta primers and 13 Jbeta primers went into the PCR. The data were produced by immunoSEQ multiplex PCR, yet TCRdb's version contains in-frame clones alone and is incomplete. The table lists 130,000 to 150,000 clones, approximately 71% of them singletons. Trimming shortened V by 3 bases and J by 8 bases, and 16 bases separated the two germline ends. CDR1 and CDR2 from the germline V gene are LGHNA and YNFKEQ. The CDR3 length is 14 residues. This clone has a handful of counts. What it binds is not known. V and J are TRBV4-2 and TRBJ1-1; a possible D gene is TRBD1 (6 bases). This receptor was identified in a woman in her fifties or sixties in good health and CMV-seronegative. The sample consisted of PBMCs. In DNA form, the CDR3 reads TGTGCCAGCAGCCACCGAACGGACAGTCCGGAAGCTTTCTTT. Protein sequence: CASSHRTDSPEAFF.